A single sample gave rise to the 22 T cell receptor beta chains below, sequenced in a study of cytomegalovirus exposure and HLA in healthy donors. A multiplex PCR was run with 60 Vbeta primers and 13 Jbeta primers. Some clones are missing from TCRdb's copy, which holds only in-frame ones; the method was immunoSEQ multiplex PCR. The sample holds roughly 140,000 clones; 70% to 80% are singletons and the top ten take roughly 4%. The source material was PBMCs. These receptors all come from a human donor in good health.

The rearrangement joins TRBV6-6 to TRBJ2-1, with D uncertain. This CDR3 comprises 13 residues. The germline V gene encodes CDR1 MNHNY and CDR2 SVGAGI (reference sequence). Trimming left V 2 bases short and J 6 bases short, with 8 bases between. As DNA, the CDR3 is TGTGCCAGCAGTTACCCGAACGGCAATGAGCAGTTCTTC. It codes for CASSYPNGNEQFF.

CDR3 in DNA: TGTGCCAGCAGCTTGGACTCGCACTACACGGAGCAGTTCTTC. Its protein is CASSLDSHYTEQFF. V is TRBV7-9 and J is TRBJ2-1; D might be TRBD2 (5 bases). Germline V CDR1 and CDR2: SEHNR, FQNEAQ (reference sequence). This CDR3 contains 14 residues. Trimming took off 3 bases at V and 10 bases at J, with 16 bases between the two ends.

CDR3 in amino acids: CASSLGGGTEAFF. Here the CDR3 DNA reads TGTGCCAGCAGCCTTGGGGGGGGAACTGAAGCTTTCTTT. The rearrangement links TRBV7-9 to TRBJ1-1; perhaps TRBD1 as D (5 bases). This CDR3 spans 13 amino acids. Trimming left V 5 bases short and J 5 bases short, with 12 bases between. Per the germline V gene, CDR1 is SEHNR and CDR2 is FQNEAQ (reference sequence).

V and J are TRBV4-3 and TRBJ2-3; 7 bases line up with TRBD2. The CDR3 length is 17 residues. Germline CDR1 and CDR2: LGHNA and YSLEER. The J segment lost 5 bases and the V segment lost 4 bases, leaving 15 bases of the junction unmatched. The CDR3 nucleotides are TGCGCCAGCAGCCTAACCCAGGGAGGGAGGGGTTTAGATACGCAGTATTTT. It yields the protein CASSLTQGGRGLDTQYF.

About this clone itself: The junction does not match germline at one end; this may be a read error. J is TRBJ1-5 and V is TRBV10-1; the D is unclear. CDR3 length equals 14 residues. CDR1 and CDR2 (germline): WNHNN, SYGVQD (reference sequence). CDR3 coding DNA: TGCGCCAGCAGTCCAAGCGGTAGCCATCAGCCCCAGCATTTT. It yields the protein CASSPSGSHQPQHF.

This clone has more than one count but fewer than ten. This chain joins TRBV7-9 and TRBJ1-1; D is unresolved. V gave up 6 bases and J gave up 6 bases, with 11 bases separating them. The CDR3 sequence is 12 residues long. Germline V CDR1 and CDR2: SEHNR, FQNEAQ (reference sequence). The CDR3 DNA is TGTGCCAGCAGTTCTGTGGCCGCTGAAGCTTTCTTT. Encoded protein: CASSSVAAEAFF.

The chain couples TRBV7-2 to TRBJ2-5; 7 bases agree with TRBD1. The CDR3 spans 17 residues. The junction had 9 bases not matched to a gene; V was cut back by 0 bases and J by 2 bases. Germline V gene data show CDR1 as SGHTA and CDR2 as FQGNSA. The CDR3 DNA sequence: TGTGCCAGCAGCTTAGCCAAGACAGGGTGGGGACAAGAGACCCAGTACTTC. It yields the protein CASSLAKTGWGQETQYF.

This chain links TRBV6-1 with TRBJ2-7, with a tentative D call TRBD1 (6 bases). CDR1 is MNHNS, CDR2 SASEGT, per germline. V was pared by 4 bases and J by 2 bases, with 6 bases between. The CDR3 length is 12 residues. CDR3 nucleotide sequence: TGTGCCAGCAGTGGGGGGCCCTACGAGCAGTACTTC. Its translation: CASSGGPYEQYF.

This chain links TRBV19 with TRBJ1-2; D call uncertain. The CDR3 has 12 residues. V was shortened by 6 bases and J by 4 bases, with 9 bases between the two germline ends. CDR1 and CDR2 (germline): LNHDA, SQIVND (reference sequence). The CDR3 coding sequence is TGTGCCAGTAGCCCGGGTGTCTATGGCTACACCTTC. It is translated as CASSPGVYGYTF.

The chain is built from TRBV27 and TRBJ2-1; TRBD2 agrees at 14 bases. Trimming removed 5 bases from V and 9 bases from J; junction bases left unmatched: 9. Germline lookup yields CDR1 MNHEY and CDR2 SMNVEV (reference sequence). The CDR3 covers 16 residues. DNA for the CDR3: TGTGCCAGCAGTCCCTGGGCCGGGACTAGCGGGAGTGAGCAGTTCTTC. Residues: CASSPWAGTSGSEQFF.

This chain joins TRBV19 and TRBJ1-6; the match to TRBD1 covers 9 bases. The V segment lost 5 bases and the J segment 7 bases; nucleotides outside the gene matches: 6. The length of the CDR3 is 15 residues. Germline loops: CDR1 LNHDA, CDR2 SQIVND (reference sequence). CDR3: CASSPGQGLNSPLHF. CDR3 nucleotide sequence: TGTGCCAGTAGTCCGGGACAGGGCCTCAATTCACCCCTCCACTTT.

The chain uses TRBV10-1 and TRBJ1-2; 8 bases are a match to TRBD1. The junction had 5 bases not matched to a gene; V was cut back by 6 bases and J by 2 bases. Per germline, CDR1 WNHNN and CDR2 SYGVQD (reference sequence). This CDR3 has 14 amino acids. The CDR3 nucleotides read TGCGCCAGCAGCGGGGGACAGGAGAACTATGGCTACACCTTC. The encoded protein is CASSGGQENYGYTF.

This CDR3 is CASSLSGQGRQPQHF. The CDR3, as DNA: TGTGCCAGCAGCCTTTCCGGACAGGGTCGACAGCCCCAGCATTTT. The rearrangement links TRBV7-8 to TRBJ1-5, with 8 bases identical to TRBD1. The CDR3 contains 15 residues. The V gene end was trimmed by 5 bases and the J gene end by 7 bases; junction bases not matched to a gene: 10. The germline V gene has CDR1 SGHVS and CDR2 FQNEAQ.

This chain connects TRBV5-4 to TRBJ2-2, with D possibly being TRBD2 (5 bases). CDR3 length: 15 amino acids. Trimming cost V 2 bases and J 6 bases, with 14 bases left between them. Germline V gene sequence: CDR1 SGHNT, CDR2 YYREEE (reference sequence). The CDR3 DNA sequence: TGTGCCAGCAGCTTTGTTGCGGGTAGAGCCGGGGAGCTGTTTTTT. This codes for CASSFVAGRAGELFF.

V is TRBV10-3 and J is TRBJ1-1; D perhaps matches TRBD1 (5 bases). This CDR3 has 14 residues. Trimming cost V 3 bases and J 2 bases, with 10 bases left between them. The germline V gene encodes CDR1 ENHRY and CDR2 SYGVKD. The chain's CDR3 is CAISEMGGNTEAFF. In nucleotides, the CDR3 is TGTGCCATCAGTGAAATGGGGGGAAACACTGAAGCTTTCTTT.

The rearrangement joins TRBV19 to TRBJ1-2; D uncertain. The CDR3 length is 12 residues. The V gene's germline CDR1 is LNHDA and CDR2 SQIVND (reference sequence). The V end lost 5 bases, the J end lost 5 bases, and 9 bases lay between the germline ends. The CDR3 loop reads CASSRLGYGYTF. The CDR3 nucleotides are TGTGCCAGTAGTCGACTCGGGTATGGCTACACCTTC.

The rearrangement joins TRBV5-6 to TRBJ1-1, with TRBD1 matching over 7 bases. Germline trimming cut 0 bases from V and 3 bases from J; bases unmatched to any gene: 5. CDR3 length equals 15 residues. Germline V CDR1 and CDR2: SGHDT, YYEEEE. The CDR3 loop reads CASSLERQGHTEAFF. CDR3 bases: TGTGCCAGCAGCTTGGAGCGACAGGGCCACACTGAAGCTTTCTTT.

The chain combines TRBV7-2 with TRBJ2-3; D remains unclear. Deletions cut 1 base from V and 0 bases from J, with 8 bases between. CDR3 length: 15 residues. CDR1 is SGHTA and CDR2 is FQGNSA in the germline V gene. The CDR3 region is CASSLGASSTDTQYF. In DNA, the CDR3 is TGTGCCAGCAGCTTAGGCGCTTCTAGCACAGATACGCAGTATTTT.

V is TRBV10-2 and J is TRBJ2-7; D is perhaps TRBD2 (6 bases). V dropped 8 bases and J dropped 4 bases, with 18 bases sitting between them. The CDR3 has 14 residues. Germline V lookup: CDR1 WSHSY, CDR2 SAAADI. The CDR3 reads CASGGSSGLYEQYF. CDR3 DNA sequence: TGCGCCAGCGGGGGGTCCAGCGGGCTTTACGAGCAGTACTTC.

The J gene is TRBJ1-2, the V gene TRBV18; D remains ambiguous. This CDR3 is 15 amino acids long. The V gene lost 0 bases and the J gene lost 8 bases, with 16 bases spanning the gap. Germline V lookup: CDR1 KGHSH, CDR2 LQKENI. CDR3 protein: CASSPPQVIARGYTF. The CDR3 bases are TGTGCCAGCTCACCACCCCAGGTCATTGCGAGAGGCTACACCTTC.

V and J are TRBV6-5 and TRBJ1-1; 7 bases are a match to TRBD1. The CDR3 loop spans 14 amino acids. V was pared by 6 bases and J by 0 bases, with 4 bases of the junction left unmatched. From germline, CDR1 is MNHEY and CDR2 SVGAGI. In nucleotides, the CDR3 is TGTGCCAGCAGCCCCGGGACAGTGAACACTGAAGCTTTCTTT. Amino acids: CASSPGTVNTEAFF.

The chain carries TRBV2 and TRBJ1-2, with 8 bases identical to TRBD1. The junction had 8 bases not matched to a gene; V was cut back by 0 bases and J by 8 bases. This CDR3 region has 15 residues. Germline assignment: CDR1 SNHLY and CDR2 FYNNEI. The CDR3 loop reads CASSEARAGGAGYTF. The CDR3 DNA reads TGTGCCAGCAGTGAAGCCCGCGCAGGGGGCGCAGGCTACACCTTC.